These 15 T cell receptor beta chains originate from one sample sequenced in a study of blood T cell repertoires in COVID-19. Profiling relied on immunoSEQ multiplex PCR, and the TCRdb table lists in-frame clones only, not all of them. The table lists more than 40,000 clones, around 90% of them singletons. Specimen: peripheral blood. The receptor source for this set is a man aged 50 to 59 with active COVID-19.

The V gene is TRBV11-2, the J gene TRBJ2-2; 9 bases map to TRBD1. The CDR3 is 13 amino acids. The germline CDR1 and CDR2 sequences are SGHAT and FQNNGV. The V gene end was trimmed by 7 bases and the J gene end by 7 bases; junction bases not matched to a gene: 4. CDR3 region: CASTGTGNGELFF. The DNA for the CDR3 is TGTGCCAGCACCGGGACAGGGAACGGGGAGCTGTTTTTT.

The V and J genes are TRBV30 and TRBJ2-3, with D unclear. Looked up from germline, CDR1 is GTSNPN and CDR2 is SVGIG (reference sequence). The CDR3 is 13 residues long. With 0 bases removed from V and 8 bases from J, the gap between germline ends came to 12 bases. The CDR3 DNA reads TGTGCCTGGAGTGTATTTGCGGCTGGTACGCAGTATTTT. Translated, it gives CAWSVFAAGTQYF. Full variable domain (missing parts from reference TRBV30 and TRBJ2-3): SQTIHQWPATLVQPVGSPLSLECTVEGTSNPNLYWYRQAAGRGLQLLFYSVGIGQISSEVPQNLSASRPQDRQFILSSKKLLLSDSGFYLCAWSVFAAGTQYFGPGTRLTVL.

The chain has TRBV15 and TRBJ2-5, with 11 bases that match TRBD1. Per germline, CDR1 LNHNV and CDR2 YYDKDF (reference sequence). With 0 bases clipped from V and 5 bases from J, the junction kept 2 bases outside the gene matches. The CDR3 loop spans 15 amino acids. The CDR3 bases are TGTGCCACCAGCAGAGACGGGACAGGGGGGGAGACCCAGTACTTC. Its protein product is CATSRDGTGGETQYF.

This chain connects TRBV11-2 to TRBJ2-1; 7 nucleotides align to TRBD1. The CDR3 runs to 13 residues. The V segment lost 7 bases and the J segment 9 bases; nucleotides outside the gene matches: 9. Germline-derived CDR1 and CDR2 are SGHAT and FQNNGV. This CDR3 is CASTGQGVFEQFF. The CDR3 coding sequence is TGTGCCAGCACCGGGCAGGGGGTCTTTGAGCAGTTCTTC. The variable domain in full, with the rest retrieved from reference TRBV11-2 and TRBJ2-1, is EAGVAQSPRYKIIEKRQSVAFWCNPISGHATLYWYQQILGQGPKLLIQFQNNGVVDDSQLPKDRFSAERLKGVDSTLKIQPAKLEDSAVYLCASTGQGVFEQFFGPGTRLTVL.

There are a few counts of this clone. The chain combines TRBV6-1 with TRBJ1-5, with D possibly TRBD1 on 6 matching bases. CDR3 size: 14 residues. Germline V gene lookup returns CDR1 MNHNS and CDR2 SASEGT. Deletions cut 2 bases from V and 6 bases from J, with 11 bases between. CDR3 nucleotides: TGTGCCAGCAGTGAAAGAGGACAGAGTCAGCCCCAGCATTTT. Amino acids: CASSERGQSQPQHF.

CDR3 DNA sequence: TGTGCCAGCAGCTTATTTCCAGGGGGGACTGAAGCTTTCTTT. Translating gives CASSLFPGGTEAFF. The rearrangement joins TRBV7-3 to TRBJ1-1; 7 nucleotides match TRBD1. Trimming at V came to 2 bases and at J to 5 bases, leaving 5 bases not matched to a gene. Germline V gives CDR1 SGHTA, CDR2 FQGTGA. CDR3 length equals 14 residues.

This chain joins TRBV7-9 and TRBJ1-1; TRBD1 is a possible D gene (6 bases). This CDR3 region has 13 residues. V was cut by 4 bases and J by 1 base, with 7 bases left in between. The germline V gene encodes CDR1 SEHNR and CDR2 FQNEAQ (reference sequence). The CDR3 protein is CASSWGQNTEAFF. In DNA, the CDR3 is TGTGCCAGCAGCTGGGGACAGAACACTGAAGCTTTCTTT.

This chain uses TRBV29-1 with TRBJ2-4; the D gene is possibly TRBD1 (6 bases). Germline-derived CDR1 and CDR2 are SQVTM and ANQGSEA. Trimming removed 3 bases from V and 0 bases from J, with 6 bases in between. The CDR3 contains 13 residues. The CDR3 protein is CSVEDRAKNIQYF. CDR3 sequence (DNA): TGCAGCGTTGAGGACAGAGCCAAAAACATTCAGTACTTC.

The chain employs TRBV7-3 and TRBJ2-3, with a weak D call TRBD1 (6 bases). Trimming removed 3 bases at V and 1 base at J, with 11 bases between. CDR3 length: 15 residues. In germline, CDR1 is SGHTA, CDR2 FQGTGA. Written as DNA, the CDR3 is TGTGCCAGCAGCTTCCGGACAGATGGCACAGATACGCAGTATTTT. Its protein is CASSFRTDGTDTQYF.

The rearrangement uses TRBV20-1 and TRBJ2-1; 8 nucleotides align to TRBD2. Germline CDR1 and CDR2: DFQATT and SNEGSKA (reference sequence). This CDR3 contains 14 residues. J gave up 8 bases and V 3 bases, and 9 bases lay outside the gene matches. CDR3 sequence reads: CSASLREAVDEQFF. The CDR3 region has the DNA TGCAGTGCTAGTTTGCGGGAGGCGGTGGATGAGCAGTTCTTC.

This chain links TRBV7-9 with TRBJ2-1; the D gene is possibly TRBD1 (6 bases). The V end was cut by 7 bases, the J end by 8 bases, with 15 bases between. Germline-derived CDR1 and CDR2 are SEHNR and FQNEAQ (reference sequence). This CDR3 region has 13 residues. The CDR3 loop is CASTDRGGYEQFF. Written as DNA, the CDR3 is TGTGCCAGCACCGATCGAGGGGGATATGAGCAGTTCTTC.

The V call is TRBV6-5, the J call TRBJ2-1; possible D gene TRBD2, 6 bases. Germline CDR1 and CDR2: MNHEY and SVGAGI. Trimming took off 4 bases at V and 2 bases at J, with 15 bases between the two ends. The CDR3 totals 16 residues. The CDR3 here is CASSSEGSSTYNEQFF. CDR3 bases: TGTGCCAGCAGTTCGGAGGGCTCCTCAACCTACAATGAGCAGTTCTTC.

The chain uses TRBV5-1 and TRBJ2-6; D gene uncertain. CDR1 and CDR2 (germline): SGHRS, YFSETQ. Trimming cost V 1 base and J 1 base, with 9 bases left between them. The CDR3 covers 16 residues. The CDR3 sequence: CASSLRVESGANVLTF. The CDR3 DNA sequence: TGCGCCAGCAGCTTGCGGGTCGAATCTGGGGCCAACGTCCTGACTTTC.

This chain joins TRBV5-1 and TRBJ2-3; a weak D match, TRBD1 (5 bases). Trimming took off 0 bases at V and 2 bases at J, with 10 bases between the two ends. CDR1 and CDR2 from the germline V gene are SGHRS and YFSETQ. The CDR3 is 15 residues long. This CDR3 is CASSLARTLTDTQYF. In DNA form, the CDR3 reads TGCGCCAGCAGCTTGGCCCGGACACTCACAGATACGCAGTATTTT. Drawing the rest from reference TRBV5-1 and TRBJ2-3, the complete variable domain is KAGVTQTPRYLIKTRGQQVTLSCSPISGHRSVSWYQQTPGQGLQFLFEYFSETQRNKGNFPGRFSGRQFSNSRSEMNVSTLELGDSALYLCASSLARTLTDTQYFGPGTRLTVL.

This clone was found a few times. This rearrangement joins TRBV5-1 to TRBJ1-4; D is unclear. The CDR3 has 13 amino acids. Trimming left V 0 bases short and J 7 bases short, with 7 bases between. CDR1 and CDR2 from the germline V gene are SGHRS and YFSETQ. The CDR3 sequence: CASSLVSGEKLFF. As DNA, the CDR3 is TGCGCCAGCAGCTTGGTGTCGGGTGAAAAACTGTTTTTT.